The 8 T cell receptor beta chains listed next were all sequenced from one sample in a study of stem cell transplantation in POMP-related autoinflammatory disease. Clones were read by immunoSEQ multiplex PCR, and TCRdb kept only the in-frame ones, dropping some. The sample contains approximately 23,000 clones, more than 75% of which appear only once. This sample comprised CD4+ T cells from PBMCs, obtained before stem cell transplantation. The source of these receptors is a human donor with POMP-related autoinflammation and immune dysregulation (PRAID).

This clone came up once. This chain connects TRBV5-4 to TRBJ2-4; 10 nucleotides line up with TRBD1. CDR3 length: 15 amino acids. V lost 2 bases, J lost 7 bases, and 6 bases stayed unmatched. CDR1 and CDR2 from the germline V gene are SGHNT and YYREEE (reference sequence). In DNA, the CDR3 is TGTGCCAGCAGCTTAGGGGGGACAGGGGCGAACATTCAGTACTTC. Translation: CASSLGGTGANIQYF.

In this sample, this clone turned up once. The V and J genes are TRBV28 and TRBJ2-7, with D uncertain. The CDR3 runs to 14 residues. Trimming left V 2 bases short and J 3 bases short, with 11 bases between. The germline CDR1 and CDR2 sequences are MDHEN and SYDVKM. In DNA form, the CDR3 reads TGTGCCAGCAGTTTAATAGGTCCCATCTACGAGCAGTACTTC. Its protein is CASSLIGPIYEQYF.

This clone was observed a few times. The V gene is TRBV25-1, the J gene TRBJ1-5; D might be TRBD1 (5 bases). Trimming left V 6 bases short and J 2 bases short, with 11 bases between. The CDR3 spans 14 residues. Germline V gene lookup returns CDR1 MGHDK and CDR2 SYGVNS. The CDR3 bases are TGTGCCAGCAGCCCCGGAGGGGGCAATCAGCCCCAGCATTTT. It yields the protein CASSPGGGNQPQHF.

The rearrangement uses TRBV7-2 and TRBJ1-2, with D possibly being TRBD1 (6 bases). The CDR3 consists of 14 residues. The germline V gene encodes CDR1 SGHTA and CDR2 FQGNSA. Trimming took 2 bases from V and 2 from J, leaving 9 bases between them. The DNA for the CDR3 is TGTGCCAGCAGCTTAAGGGGGGGCAACTATGGCTACACCTTC. Encoded protein: CASSLRGGNYGYTF.

Written as DNA, the CDR3 is TGTGCCAGCAGCCCAGTTTTAAAGTCGAGCACAGATACGCAGTATTTT. Protein product: CASSPVLKSSTDTQYF. The J gene is TRBJ2-3, the V gene TRBV7-9, with D unclear. Between the trimmed V and J ends, which lost 5 bases and 0 bases, there was a span of 15 bases. Germline CDR1 SEHNR, CDR2 FQNEAQ (reference sequence). This CDR3 has 16 residues.

The chain has TRBV10-2 and TRBJ2-7; 9 bases are a match to TRBD1. This CDR3 has 12 amino acids. Germline V gives CDR1 WSHSY, CDR2 SAAADI. V was clipped by 6 bases and J by 3 bases; unmatched bases: 0. The CDR3 nucleotides are TGCGCCAGCAGGGACAGGGGCTACGAGCAGTACTTC. It codes for CASRDRGYEQYF.

The chain combines TRBV5-1 with TRBJ2-3; 9 bases are shared with TRBD1. CDR3 length equals 16 residues. The germline V gene has CDR1 SGHRS and CDR2 YFSETQ. Trimming took 1 base from V and 6 from J; bases not matched to a gene: 9. CDR3 amino acids: CASSLRPGQGLDTQYF. CDR3 bases: TGCGCCAGCAGCTTGCGTCCGGGACAGGGACTGGATACGCAGTATTTT.

In DNA, the CDR3 is TGTGCCAGCAGCTTGACAGATCGCCAGCCCCAGCATTTT. Its translation is CASSLTDRQPQHF. This rearrangement joins TRBV7-9 to TRBJ1-5, with a possible D match to TRBD1 (5 bases). CDR1 is SEHNR, CDR2 FQNEAQ, per germline (reference sequence). This CDR3 contains 13 residues. Trimming took off 3 bases at V and 7 bases at J, with 10 bases between the two ends.